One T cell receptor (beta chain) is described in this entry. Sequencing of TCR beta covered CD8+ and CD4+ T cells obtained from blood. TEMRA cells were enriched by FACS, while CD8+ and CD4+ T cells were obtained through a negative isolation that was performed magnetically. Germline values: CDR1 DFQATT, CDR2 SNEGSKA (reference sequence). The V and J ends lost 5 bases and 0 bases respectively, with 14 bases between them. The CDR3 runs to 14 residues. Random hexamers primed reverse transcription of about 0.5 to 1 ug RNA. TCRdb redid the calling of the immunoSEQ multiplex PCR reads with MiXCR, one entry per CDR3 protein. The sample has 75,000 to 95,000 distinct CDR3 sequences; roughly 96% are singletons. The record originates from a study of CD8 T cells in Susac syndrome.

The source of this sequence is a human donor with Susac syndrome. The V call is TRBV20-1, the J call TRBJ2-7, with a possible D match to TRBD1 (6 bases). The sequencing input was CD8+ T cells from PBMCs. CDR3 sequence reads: CSASTGLYSYEQYF. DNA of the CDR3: TGCAGTGCTTCCACAGGGCTCTACTCCTACGAGCAGTACTTC.